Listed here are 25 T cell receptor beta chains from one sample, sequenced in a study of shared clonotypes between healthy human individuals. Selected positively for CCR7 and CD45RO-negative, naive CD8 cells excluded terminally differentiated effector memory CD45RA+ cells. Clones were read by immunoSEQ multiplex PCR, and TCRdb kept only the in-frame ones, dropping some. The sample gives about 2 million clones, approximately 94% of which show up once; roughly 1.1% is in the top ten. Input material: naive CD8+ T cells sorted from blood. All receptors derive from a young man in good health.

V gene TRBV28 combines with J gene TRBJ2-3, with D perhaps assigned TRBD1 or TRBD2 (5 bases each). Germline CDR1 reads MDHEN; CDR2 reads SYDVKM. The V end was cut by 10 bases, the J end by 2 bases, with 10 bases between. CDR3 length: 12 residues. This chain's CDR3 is CATGDLTDTQYF. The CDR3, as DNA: TGTGCCACCGGGGACCTCACAGATACGCAGTATTTT.

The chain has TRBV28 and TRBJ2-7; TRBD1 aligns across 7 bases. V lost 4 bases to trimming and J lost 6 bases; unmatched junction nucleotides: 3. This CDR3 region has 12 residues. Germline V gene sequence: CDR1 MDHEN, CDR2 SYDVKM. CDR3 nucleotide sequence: TGTGCCAGCAGTTCATACAGGGGCGAGCAGTACTTC. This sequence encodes CASSSYRGEQYF. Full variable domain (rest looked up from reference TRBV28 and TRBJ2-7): DVKVTQSSRYLVKRTGEKVFLECVQDMDHENMFWYRQDPGLGLRLIYFSYDVKMKEKGDIPEGYSVSREKKERFSLILESASTNQTSMYLCASSSYRGEQYFGPGTRLTVT.

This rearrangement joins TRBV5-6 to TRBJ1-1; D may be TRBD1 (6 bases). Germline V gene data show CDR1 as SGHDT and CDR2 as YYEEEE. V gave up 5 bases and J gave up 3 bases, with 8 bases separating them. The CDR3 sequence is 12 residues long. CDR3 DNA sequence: TGTGCCAGCAGTAGGGGGTACACTGAAGCTTTCTTT. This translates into CASSRGYTEAFF.

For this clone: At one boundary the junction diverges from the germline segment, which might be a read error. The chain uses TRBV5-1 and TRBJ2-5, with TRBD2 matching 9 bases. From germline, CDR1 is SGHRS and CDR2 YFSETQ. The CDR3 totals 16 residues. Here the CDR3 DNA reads TGCGCCAGCAGCTTGGCCGGCGGGGGGGCCGAAGAGACCGAGTACTTC. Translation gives CASSLAGGGAEETEYF.

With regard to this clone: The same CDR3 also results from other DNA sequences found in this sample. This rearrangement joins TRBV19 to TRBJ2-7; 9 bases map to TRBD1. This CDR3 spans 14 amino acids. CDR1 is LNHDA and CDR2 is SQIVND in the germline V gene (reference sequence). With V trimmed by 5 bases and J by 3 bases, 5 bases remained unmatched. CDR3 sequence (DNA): TGTGCCAGTAGTCCTGCGGGACAGGGCTACGAGCAGTACTTC. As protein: CASSPAGQGYEQYF.

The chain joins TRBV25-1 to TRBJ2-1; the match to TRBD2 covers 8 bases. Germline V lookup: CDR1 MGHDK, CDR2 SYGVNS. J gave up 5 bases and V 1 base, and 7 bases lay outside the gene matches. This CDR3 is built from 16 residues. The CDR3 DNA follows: TGTGCCAGCAGTGAATCTCGGGGGGGGCCCAACAATGAGCAGTTCTTC. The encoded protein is CASSESRGGPNNEQFF.

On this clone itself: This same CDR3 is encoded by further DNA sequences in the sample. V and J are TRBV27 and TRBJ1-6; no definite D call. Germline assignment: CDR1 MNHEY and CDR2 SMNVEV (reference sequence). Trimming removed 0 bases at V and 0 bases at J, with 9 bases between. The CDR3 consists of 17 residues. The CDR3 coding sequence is TGTGCCAGCAGTTTATCAGCAGAGAGCTCCTATAATTCACCCCTCCACTTT. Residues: CASSLSAESSYNSPLHF.

CDR3 sequence reads: CASSLRTGVTNYGYTF. CDR3 DNA: TGTGCCAGCAGTTTGAGGACAGGGGTGACTAACTATGGCTACACCTTC. The V call is TRBV28, the J call TRBJ1-2; TRBD1 matches at 9 bases. Germline V gene lookup returns CDR1 MDHEN and CDR2 SYDVKM. Trimming cost V 3 bases and J 0 bases; bases outside gene matches: 5. The length of the CDR3 is 16 residues.

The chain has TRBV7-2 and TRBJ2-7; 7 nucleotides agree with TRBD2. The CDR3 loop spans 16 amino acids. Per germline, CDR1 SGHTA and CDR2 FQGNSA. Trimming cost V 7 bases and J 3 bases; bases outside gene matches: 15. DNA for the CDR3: TGTGCCAGCACCCCGGGGGTGGGGCGGGAGATCTACGAGCAGTACTTC. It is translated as CASTPGVGREIYEQYF.

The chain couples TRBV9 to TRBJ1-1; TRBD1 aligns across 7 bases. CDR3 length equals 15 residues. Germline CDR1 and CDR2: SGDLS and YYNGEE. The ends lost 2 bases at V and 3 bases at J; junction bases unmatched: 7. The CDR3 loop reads CASSVTTGKDTEAFF. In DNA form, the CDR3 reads TGTGCCAGCAGCGTTACGACAGGGAAGGACACTGAAGCTTTCTTT.

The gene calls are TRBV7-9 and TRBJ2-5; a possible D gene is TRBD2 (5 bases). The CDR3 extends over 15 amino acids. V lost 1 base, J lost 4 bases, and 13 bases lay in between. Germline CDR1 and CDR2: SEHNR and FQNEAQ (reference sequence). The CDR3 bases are TGTGCCAGCAGCTTAGGGTGGACGGACTCAGAGACCCAGTACTTC. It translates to CASSLGWTDSETQYF.

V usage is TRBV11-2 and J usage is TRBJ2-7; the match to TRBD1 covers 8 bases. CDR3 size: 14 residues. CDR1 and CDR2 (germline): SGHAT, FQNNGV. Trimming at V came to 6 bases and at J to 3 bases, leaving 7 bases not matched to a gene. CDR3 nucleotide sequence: TGTGCCAGCAGATCGACAGGGGAGGTCTACGAGCAGTACTTC. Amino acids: CASRSTGEVYEQYF.

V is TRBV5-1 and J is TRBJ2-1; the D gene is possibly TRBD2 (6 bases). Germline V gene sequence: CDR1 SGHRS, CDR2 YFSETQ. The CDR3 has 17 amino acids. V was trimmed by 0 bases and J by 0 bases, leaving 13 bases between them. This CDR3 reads CASSLDGTRSSYNEQFF. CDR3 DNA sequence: TGCGCCAGCAGCTTGGATGGGACTCGGAGCTCCTACAATGAGCAGTTCTTC.

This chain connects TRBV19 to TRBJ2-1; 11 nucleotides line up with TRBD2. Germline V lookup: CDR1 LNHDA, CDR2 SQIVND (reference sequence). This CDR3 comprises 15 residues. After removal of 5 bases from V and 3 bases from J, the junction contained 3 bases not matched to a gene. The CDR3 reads CASSAGTSGYNEQFF. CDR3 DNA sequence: TGTGCCAGTAGTGCCGGGACTAGCGGCTACAATGAGCAGTTCTTC.

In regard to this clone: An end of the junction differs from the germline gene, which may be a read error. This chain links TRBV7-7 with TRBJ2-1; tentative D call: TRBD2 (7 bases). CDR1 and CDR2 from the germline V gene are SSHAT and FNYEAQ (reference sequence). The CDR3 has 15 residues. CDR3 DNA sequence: TGTGCTAGCAGCGTAGGGCGGGGGCCAGGCAATGAGCAGTTCTTC. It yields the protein CASSVGRGPGNEQFF.

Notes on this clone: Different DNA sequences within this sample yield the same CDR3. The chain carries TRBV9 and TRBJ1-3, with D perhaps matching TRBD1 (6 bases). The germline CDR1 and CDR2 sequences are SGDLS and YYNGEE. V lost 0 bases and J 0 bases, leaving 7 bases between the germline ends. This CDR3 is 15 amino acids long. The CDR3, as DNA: TGTGCCAGCAGCGTAGAGGGGGGCTCTGGAAACACCATATATTTT. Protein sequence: CASSVEGGSGNTIYF.

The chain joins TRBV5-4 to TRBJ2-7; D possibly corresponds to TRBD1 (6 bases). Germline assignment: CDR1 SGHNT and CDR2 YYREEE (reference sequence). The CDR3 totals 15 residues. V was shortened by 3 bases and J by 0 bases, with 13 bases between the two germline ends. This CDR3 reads CASSSAGASSYEQYF. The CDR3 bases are TGTGCCAGCAGCTCAGCAGGGGCTAGCTCCTACGAGCAGTACTTC.

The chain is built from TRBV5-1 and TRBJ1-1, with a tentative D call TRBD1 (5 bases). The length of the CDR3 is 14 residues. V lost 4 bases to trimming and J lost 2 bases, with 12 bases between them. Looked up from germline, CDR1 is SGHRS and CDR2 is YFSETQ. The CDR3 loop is CASSPGLGNTEAFF. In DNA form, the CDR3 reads TGCGCCAGCAGCCCGGGACTCGGTAACACTGAAGCTTTCTTT.

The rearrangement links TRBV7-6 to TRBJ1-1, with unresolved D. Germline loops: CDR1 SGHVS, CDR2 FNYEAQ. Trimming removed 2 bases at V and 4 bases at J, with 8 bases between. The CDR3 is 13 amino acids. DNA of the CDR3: TGTGCCAGCAGCTTAAGGCTGGGCACTGAAGCTTTCTTT. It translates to CASSLRLGTEAFF.

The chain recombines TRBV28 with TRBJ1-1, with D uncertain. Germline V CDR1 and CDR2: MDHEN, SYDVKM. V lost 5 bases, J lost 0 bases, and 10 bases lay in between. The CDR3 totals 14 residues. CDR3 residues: CASSIDTMNTEAFF. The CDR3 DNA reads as TGTGCCAGCAGTATAGACACCATGAACACTGAAGCTTTCTTT. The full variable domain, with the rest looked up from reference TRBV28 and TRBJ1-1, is DVKVTQSSRYLVKRTGEKVFLECVQDMDHENMFWYRQDPGLGLRLIYFSYDVKMKEKGDIPEGYSVSREKKERFSLILESASTNQTSMYLCASSIDTMNTEAFFGQGTRLTVV.

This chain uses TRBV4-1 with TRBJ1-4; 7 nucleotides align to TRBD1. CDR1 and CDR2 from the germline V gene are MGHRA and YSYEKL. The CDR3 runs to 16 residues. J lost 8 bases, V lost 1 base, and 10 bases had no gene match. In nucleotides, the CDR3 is TGCGCCAGCAGCCAAGCACAGGGGTTGCTAGAGGAAAAACTGTTTTTT. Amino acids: CASSQAQGLLEEKLFF.

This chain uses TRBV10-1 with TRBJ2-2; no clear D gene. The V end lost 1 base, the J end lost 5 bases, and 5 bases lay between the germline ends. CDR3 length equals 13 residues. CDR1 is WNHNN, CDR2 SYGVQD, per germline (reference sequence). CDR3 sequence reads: CASSELETGELFF. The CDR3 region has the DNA TGCGCCAGCAGTGAGTTGGAAACCGGGGAGCTGTTTTTT.

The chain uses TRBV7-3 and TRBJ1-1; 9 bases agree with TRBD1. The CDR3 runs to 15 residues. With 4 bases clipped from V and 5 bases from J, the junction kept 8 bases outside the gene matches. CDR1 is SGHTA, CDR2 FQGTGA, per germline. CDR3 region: CASSSLQGARTEAFF. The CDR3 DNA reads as TGTGCCAGCAGCTCCCTACAGGGGGCGAGGACTGAAGCTTTCTTT.

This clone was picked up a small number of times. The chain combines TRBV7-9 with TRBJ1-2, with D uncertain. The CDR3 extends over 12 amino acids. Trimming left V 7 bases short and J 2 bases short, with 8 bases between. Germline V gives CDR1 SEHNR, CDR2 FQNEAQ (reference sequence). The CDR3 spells CASTTGNYGYTF. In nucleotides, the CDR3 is TGTGCCAGCACCACGGGGAACTATGGCTACACCTTC.

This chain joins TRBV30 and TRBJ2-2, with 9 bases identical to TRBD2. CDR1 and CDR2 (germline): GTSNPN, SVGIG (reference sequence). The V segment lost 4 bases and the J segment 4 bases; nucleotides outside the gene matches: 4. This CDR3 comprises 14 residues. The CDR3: CAWTREGSTGELFF. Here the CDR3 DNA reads TGTGCCTGGACGCGGGAGGGGAGCACCGGGGAGCTGTTTTTT.